This is a list of T cell receptor beta chains from one sample in a study of T cell repertoires in cytomegalovirus infection. MiXCR, applied by TCRdb to the reads, yields one record per CDR3 protein. The sample comprises about 300,000 distinct CDR3 sequences, roughly 9.3% of which are singletons, and approximately 2.3% rests with the top ten. Sequencing input: PBMCs. These receptors came from a human donor in good health (CMV status not recorded). Some clones in this sample may be carry-over from other donors' samples. CDR3s include the opening cysteine and the closing phenylalanine or tryptophan. The order of the fields is J gene, D gene, V gene, CDR3 length, clone size, CDR3 protein, CDR3 DNA. A D gene is named only where the DNA matches it firmly. Clone size is not always given. Where it is, it says once, few, many or a class for expanded clones.

>TRBJ2-1|TRBD2|TRBV27|15|few
CASSSRVAGYNEQFF
TGTGCCAGCAGTTCCCGGGTAGCGGGGTACAATGAGCAGTTCTTC
>TRBJ2-2|TRBD1|TRBV5-4|16|many
CASSGPPGQGVGELFF
TGTGCCAGCAGCGGTCCTCCGGGACAGGGGGTAGGGGAGCTGTTTTTT
>TRBJ1-5|NA|TRBV6-2/TRBV6-3|14|many
CASSYSGPSEPQHF
TGTGCCAGCAGTTACTCGGGGCCTTCGGAGCCCCAGCATTTT
>TRBJ2-3|TRBD2|TRBV12-3/TRBV12-4|16|many
CASSPGLAGGGFTQYF
TGTGCCAGCAGTCCGGGACTAGCGGGGGGGGGGTTTACGCAGTATTTT
>TRBJ1-1|NA|TRBV29-1|14|NA
CSVVSWAGVTEAFF
TGCAGCGTTGTAAGTTGGGCAGGTGTTACTGAAGCTTTCTTT
>TRBJ2-1|NA|TRBV6-5|15|many
CASGLVSGRHNEQFF
TGTGCCAGCGGGTTAGTCTCGGGGAGGCACAATGAGCAGTTCTTC
>TRBJ1-1|NA|TRBV15|15|many
CATSRDTEKATEAFF
TGTGCCACCAGCAGAGATACGGAAAAAGCCACTGAAGCTTTCTTT
>TRBJ1-3|NA|TRBV12-3/TRBV12-4|13|NA
CALRTYSGNTIYF
TGTGCCCTGCGGACCTACTCTGGAAACACCATATATTTT
>TRBJ2-3|NA|TRBV29-1|8|many
CSVESQYF
TGCAGCGTTGAAAGTCAGTATTTT
>TRBJ2-1|NA|TRBV11-3|14|few
CASSLGRGVNEQFF
TGTGCCAGCAGCTTAGGGCGGGGAGTTAATGAGCAGTTCTTC
>TRBJ1-1|NA|TRBV28|13|many
CASSLAGDRNAFF
TGTGCCAGCAGTTTAGCAGGGGATAGGAATGCTTTCTTT
>TRBJ2-3|TRBD2|TRBV2|16|many
CASIVGLAGVVDTQYF
TGTGCCAGCATCGTTGGACTAGCGGGGGTTGTAGATACGCAGTATTTT